The 15 T cell receptor beta chains below all came from one sample that was sequenced in a study of T cell responses to AZD1222 COVID-19 vaccine. The table came from immunoSEQ multiplex PCR; TCRdb's copy has only in-frame clones and leaves some out. The sample shows approximately 89,000 clones, 90% of them seen only once. The input for sequencing was peripheral blood, taken 28 days after the second AZD1222 dose. The receptors stem from an adult who received the AZD1222 COVID-19 vaccine.

The CDR3 reads CAWRQGRSYGYTF. In nucleotides, the CDR3 is TGTGCCTGGAGGCAGGGTAGGAGCTATGGCTACACCTTC. The genes are TRBV30 and TRBJ1-2; a possible D gene is TRBD1 (5 bases). V was shortened by 3 bases and J by 4 bases, with 12 bases between the two germline ends. Germline assignment: CDR1 GTSNPN and CDR2 SVGIG (reference sequence). The CDR3 runs to 13 residues. The variable domain in full, completed from reference TRBV30 and TRBJ1-2, reads SQTIHQWPATLVQPVGSPLSLECTVEGTSNPNLYWYRQAAGRGLQLLFYSVGIGQISSEVPQNLSASRPQDRQFILSSKKLLLSDSGFYLCAWRQGRSYGYTFGSGTRLTVV.

The rearrangement joins TRBV5-8 to TRBJ1-6; 7 bases are shared with TRBD1. This CDR3 comprises 15 residues. Per germline, CDR1 SGHTS and CDR2 YDEGEE. V was pared by 4 bases and J by 8 bases, with 9 bases of the junction left unmatched. CDR3 sequence reads: CASSLWEGADSPLHF. Here the CDR3 DNA reads TGTGCCAGCAGCCTCTGGGAGGGGGCAGATTCACCCCTCCACTTT.

The chain employs TRBV3-1 (or the pseudogene TRBV3-2) and TRBJ2-1, with 11 bases aligning to TRBD1. This CDR3 region has 19 residues. V shed 2 bases, J shed 3 bases, and the junction held 12 bases outside the gene matches. Germline CDR1 is LGHDT and CDR2 is YNNKEL (reference sequence). The CDR3 coding sequence is TGTGCCAGCAGCCAAACGGACAGGGGGCTACTAGGTGGCTACAATGAGCAGTTCTTC. This encodes CASSQTDRGLLGGYNEQFF.

This clone was recorded only once. V gene TRBV19 combines with J gene TRBJ2-5, with 11 bases matching TRBD2. CDR3 size: 15 residues. Germline V CDR1 and CDR2: LNHDA, SQIVND (reference sequence). V lost 5 bases and J lost 5; bases outside the gene matches: 7. CDR3 amino acids: CASSPGLAAAETQYF. For the CDR3, the DNA is TGTGCCAGTAGTCCGGGACTAGCGGCAGCCGAGACCCAGTACTTC.

The rearrangement uses TRBV29-1 and TRBJ1-5; D not certain. Between the trimmed V and J ends, which lost 3 bases and 2 bases, there was a span of 8 bases. The CDR3 consists of 13 residues. Germline-derived CDR1 and CDR2 are SQVTM and ANQGSEA. The CDR3 DNA is TGCAGCGTTGAGATGGGTGGCAATCAGCCCCAGCATTTT. Translated, it gives CSVEMGGNQPQHF.

CDR3 nucleotide sequence: TGTGCCAGTAGGCATACGATAATGAACACTGAAGCTTTCTTT. Translating gives CASRHTIMNTEAFF. This sequence joins TRBV19 and TRBJ1-1; D ambiguous. The CDR3 has 14 amino acids. CDR1 and CDR2 from the germline V gene are LNHDA and SQIVND (reference sequence). The V gene lost 6 bases and the J gene lost 0 bases, with 11 bases spanning the gap.

CDR3 residues: CASSERGLSGNTIYF. The CDR3 bases are TGTGCCAGCAGTGAACGGGGTCTGTCTGGAAACACCATATATTTT. The V call is TRBV2, the J call TRBJ1-3; D is unresolved. With 2 bases removed from V and 1 base from J, the gap between germline ends came to 9 bases. The length of the CDR3 is 15 residues. The V gene's germline CDR1 is SNHLY and CDR2 FYNNEI.

J is TRBJ1-3 and V is TRBV28, with D perhaps matching TRBD1 (5 bases). This CDR3 contains 15 residues. Germline V lookup: CDR1 MDHEN, CDR2 SYDVKM. V lost 6 bases to trimming and J lost 1 base, with 13 bases between them. The CDR3, as DNA: TGTGCCAGCAGGGCCAGGGTCCCTTCTGGAAACACCATATATTTT. Translated, it gives CASRARVPSGNTIYF.

V is TRBV4-3 and J is TRBJ2-3; no firm D call. Trimming shortened V by 0 bases and J by 2 bases, and 12 bases separated the two germline ends. This CDR3 contains 16 residues. Germline V gene sequence: CDR1 LGHNA, CDR2 YSLEER. CDR3 nucleotides: TGCGCCAGCAGCCAAGATAGGGCAGGCATCACAGATACGCAGTATTTT. Translating it yields CASSQDRAGITDTQYF.

The chain is built from TRBV19 and TRBJ2-7; 9 bases match TRBD1. The CDR3 loop spans 18 amino acids. The V gene end was trimmed by 5 bases and the J gene end by 9 bases; junction bases not matched to a gene: 23. Germline values: CDR1 LNHDA, CDR2 SQIVND (reference sequence). DNA of the CDR3: TGTGCCAGTAGTCCCACAGGGGGCGACTTTCTAGACTCTCTGAGGCAGTACTTC. Its translation is CASSPTGGDFLDSLRQYF.

This chain connects TRBV7-6 to TRBJ2-1; 8 bases are shared with TRBD1. With 6 bases clipped from V and 6 bases from J, the junction kept 10 bases outside the gene matches. Germline V lookup: CDR1 SGHVS, CDR2 FNYEAQ. The CDR3 has 15 residues. The CDR3 loop is CASRESDRGFNEQFF. In DNA form, the CDR3 reads TGTGCCAGCAGGGAATCCGACAGGGGCTTCAATGAGCAGTTCTTC.

This CDR3 is CASSLQGAIKETQYF. CDR3 DNA sequence: TGTGCCAGCAGCTTACAGGGGGCGATAAAAGAGACCCAGTACTTC. The gene calls are TRBV7-8 and TRBJ2-5; 8 positions match TRBD1. J lost 3 bases, V lost 2 bases, and 5 bases had no gene match. This CDR3 contains 15 residues. Germline assignment: CDR1 SGHVS and CDR2 FQNEAQ.

The gene calls are TRBV19 and TRBJ2-6; D unresolved. The CDR3 is 16 amino acids. V was clipped by 2 bases and J by 0 bases, with 8 bases between them. CDR1 is LNHDA, CDR2 SQIVND, per germline (reference sequence). CDR3 nucleotide sequence: TGTGCCAGTAGTATAAGATCCGGCTCTGGGGCCAACGTCCTGACTTTC. Its translation is CASSIRSGSGANVLTF.

The chain joins TRBV4-1 to TRBJ1-2; possibly TRBD1 for D (6 bases). The germline V gene has CDR1 MGHRA and CDR2 YSYEKL. V was pared by 1 base and J by 4 bases, with 22 bases between. The CDR3 runs to 18 residues. CDR3 coding DNA: TGCGCCAGCAGCCAAGCCCCCACAGGGCCGCCTCAAGCCTATGGCTACACCTTC. Translation gives CASSQAPTGPPQAYGYTF.

This chain joins TRBV15 and TRBJ2-7; maybe TRBD1 (5 bases). Trimming cost V 0 bases and J 2 bases, with 11 bases left between them. This CDR3 has 15 residues. In germline, CDR1 is LNHNV, CDR2 YYDKDF (reference sequence). The CDR3 here is CATSRDGATPYEQYF. CDR3 coding DNA: TGTGCCACCAGCAGAGATGGGGCGACCCCCTACGAGCAGTACTTC.